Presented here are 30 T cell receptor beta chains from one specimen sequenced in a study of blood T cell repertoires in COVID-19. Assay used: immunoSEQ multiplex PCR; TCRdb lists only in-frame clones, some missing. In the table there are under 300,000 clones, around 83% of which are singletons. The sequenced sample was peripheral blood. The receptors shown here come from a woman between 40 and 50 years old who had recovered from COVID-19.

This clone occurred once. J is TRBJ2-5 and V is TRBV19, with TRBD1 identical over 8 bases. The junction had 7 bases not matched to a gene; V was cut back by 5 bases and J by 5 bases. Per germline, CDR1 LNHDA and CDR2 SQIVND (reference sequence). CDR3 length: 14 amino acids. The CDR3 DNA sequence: TGTGCCAGTAGTCCAAGGACAGGGAGGGAGACCCAGTACTTC. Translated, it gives CASSPRTGRETQYF.

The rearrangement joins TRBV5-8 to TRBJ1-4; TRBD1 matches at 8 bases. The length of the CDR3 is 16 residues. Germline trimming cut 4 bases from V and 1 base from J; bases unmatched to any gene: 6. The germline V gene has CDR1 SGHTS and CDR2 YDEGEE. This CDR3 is CASSHGQGVTNEKLFF. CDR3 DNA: TGTGCCAGCAGCCACGGACAGGGTGTAACTAATGAAAAACTGTTTTTT.

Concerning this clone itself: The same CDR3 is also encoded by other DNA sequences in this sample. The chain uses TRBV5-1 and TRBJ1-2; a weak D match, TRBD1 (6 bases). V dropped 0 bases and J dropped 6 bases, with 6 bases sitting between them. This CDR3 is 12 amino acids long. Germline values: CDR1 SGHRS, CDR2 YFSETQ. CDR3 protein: CASSLDRDGYTF. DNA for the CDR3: TGCGCCAGCAGCTTGGACAGGGATGGCTACACCTTC.

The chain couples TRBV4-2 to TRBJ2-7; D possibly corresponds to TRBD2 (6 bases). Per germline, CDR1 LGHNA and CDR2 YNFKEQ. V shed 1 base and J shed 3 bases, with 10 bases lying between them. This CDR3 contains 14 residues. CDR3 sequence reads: CASSQAYSGYEQYF. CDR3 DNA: TGTGCCAGCAGCCAAGCATATAGCGGCTACGAGCAGTACTTC.

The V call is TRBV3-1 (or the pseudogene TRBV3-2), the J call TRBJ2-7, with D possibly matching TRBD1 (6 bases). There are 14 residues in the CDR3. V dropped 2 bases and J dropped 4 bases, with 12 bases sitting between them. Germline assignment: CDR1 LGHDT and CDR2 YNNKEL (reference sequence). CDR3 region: CASSQTRGFYEQYF. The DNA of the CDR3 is TGTGCCAGCAGCCAAACTAGGGGGTTTTACGAGCAGTACTTC.

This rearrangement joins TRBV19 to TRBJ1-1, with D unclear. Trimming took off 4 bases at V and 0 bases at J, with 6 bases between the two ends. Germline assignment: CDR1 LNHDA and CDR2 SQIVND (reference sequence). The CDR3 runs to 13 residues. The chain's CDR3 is CASSRVMNTEAFF. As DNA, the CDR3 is TGTGCCAGTAGTAGAGTAATGAACACTGAAGCTTTCTTT.

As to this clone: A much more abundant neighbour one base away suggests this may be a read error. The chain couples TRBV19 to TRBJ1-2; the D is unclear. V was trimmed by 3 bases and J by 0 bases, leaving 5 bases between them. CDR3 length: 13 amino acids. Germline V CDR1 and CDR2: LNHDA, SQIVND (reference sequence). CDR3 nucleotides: TGTGCCAGTAGTATCGAGGCTAACTATGGCTACACCTTC. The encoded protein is CASSIEANYGYTF. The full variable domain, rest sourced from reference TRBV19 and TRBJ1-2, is DGGITQSPKYLFRKEGQNVTLSCEQNLNHDAMYWYRQDPGQGLRLIYYSQIVNDFQKGDIAEGYSVSREKKESFPLTVTSAQKNPTAFYLCASSIEANYGYTFGSGTRLTVV.

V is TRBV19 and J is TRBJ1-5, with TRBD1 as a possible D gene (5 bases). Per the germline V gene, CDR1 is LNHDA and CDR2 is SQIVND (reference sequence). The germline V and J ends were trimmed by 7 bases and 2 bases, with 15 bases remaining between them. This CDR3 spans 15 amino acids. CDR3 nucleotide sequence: TGTGCCAGTAATGGGGGGATGTTCGGCAATCAGCCCCAGCATTTT. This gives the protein CASNGGMFGNQPQHF.

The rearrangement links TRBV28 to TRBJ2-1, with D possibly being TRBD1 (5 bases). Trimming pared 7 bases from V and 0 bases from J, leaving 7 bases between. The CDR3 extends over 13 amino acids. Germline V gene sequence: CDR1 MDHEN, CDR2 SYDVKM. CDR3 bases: TGTGCCAGCACAGGGTTCTCCTACAATGAGCAGTTCTTC. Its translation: CASTGFSYNEQFF. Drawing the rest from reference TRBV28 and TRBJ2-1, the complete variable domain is DVKVTQSSRYLVKRTGEKVFLECVQDMDHENMFWYRQDPGLGLRLIYFSYDVKMKEKGDIPEGYSVSREKKERFSLILESASTNQTSMYLCASTGFSYNEQFFGPGTRLTVL.

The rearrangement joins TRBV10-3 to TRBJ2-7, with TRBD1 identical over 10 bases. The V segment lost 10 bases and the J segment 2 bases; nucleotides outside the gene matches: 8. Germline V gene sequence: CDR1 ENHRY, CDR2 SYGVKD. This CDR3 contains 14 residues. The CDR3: CATTRGTGAYEQYF. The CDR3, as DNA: TGTGCCACCACCCGAGGGACAGGGGCCTACGAGCAGTACTTC.

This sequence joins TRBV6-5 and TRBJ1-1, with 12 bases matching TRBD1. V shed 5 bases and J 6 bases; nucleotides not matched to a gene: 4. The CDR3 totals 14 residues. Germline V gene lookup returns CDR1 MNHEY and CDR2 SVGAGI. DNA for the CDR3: TGTGCCAGCAGTCTGGGACAGGGGGCGGCTGAAGCTTTCTTT. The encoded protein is CASSLGQGAAEAFF.

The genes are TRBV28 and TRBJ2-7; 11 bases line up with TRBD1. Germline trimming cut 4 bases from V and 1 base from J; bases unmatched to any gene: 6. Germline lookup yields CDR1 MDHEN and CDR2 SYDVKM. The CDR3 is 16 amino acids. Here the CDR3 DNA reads TGTGCCAGCAGTTCCAGCGGGACAGGGGGATCCTACGAGCAGTACTTC. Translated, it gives CASSSSGTGGSYEQYF.

CDR3 DNA: TGTGCCAGCTCTCGTATCGACGGAGAATCGGGGTTCTTC. Protein: CASSRIDGESGFF. The chain employs TRBV18 and TRBJ2-1; no clear D. Trimming cost V 6 bases and J 15 bases, with 21 bases left between them. The CDR3 loop spans 13 amino acids. The V gene's germline CDR1 is KGHSH and CDR2 LQKENI.

CDR3 in DNA: TGCGCCAGCAGCTTCAATTCTGGGGCCAACGTCCTGACTTTC. Translated: CASSFNSGANVLTF. This rearrangement joins TRBV5-1 to TRBJ2-6; D call uncertain. In germline, CDR1 is SGHRS, CDR2 YFSETQ. This CDR3 has 14 amino acids. V was trimmed by 2 bases and J by 1 base, leaving 4 bases between them.

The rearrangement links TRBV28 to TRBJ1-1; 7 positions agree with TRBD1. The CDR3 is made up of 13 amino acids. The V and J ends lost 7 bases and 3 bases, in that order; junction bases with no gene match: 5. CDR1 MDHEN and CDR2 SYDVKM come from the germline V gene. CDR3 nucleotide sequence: TGTGCCAGCACCTACACAGGGGACACTGAAGCTTTCTTT. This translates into CASTYTGDTEAFF.

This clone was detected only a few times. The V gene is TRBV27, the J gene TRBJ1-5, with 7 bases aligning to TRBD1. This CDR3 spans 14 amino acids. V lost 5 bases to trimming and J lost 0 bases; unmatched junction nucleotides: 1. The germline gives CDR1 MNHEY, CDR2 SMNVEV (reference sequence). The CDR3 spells CASSRTGSNQPQHF. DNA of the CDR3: TGTGCCAGCAGTCGGACAGGTAGCAATCAGCCCCAGCATTTT.

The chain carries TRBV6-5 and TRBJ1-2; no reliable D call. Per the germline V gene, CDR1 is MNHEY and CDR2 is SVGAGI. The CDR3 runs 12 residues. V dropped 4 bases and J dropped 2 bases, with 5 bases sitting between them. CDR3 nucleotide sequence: TGTGCCAGCAGTTCGAGAAACTATGGCTACACCTTC. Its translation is CASSSRNYGYTF.

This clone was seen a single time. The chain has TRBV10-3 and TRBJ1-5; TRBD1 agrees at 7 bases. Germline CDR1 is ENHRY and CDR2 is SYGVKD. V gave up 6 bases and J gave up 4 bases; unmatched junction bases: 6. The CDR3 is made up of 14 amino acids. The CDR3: CAISHGQENQPQHF. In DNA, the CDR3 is TGTGCCATCAGCCATGGACAGGAAAATCAGCCCCAGCATTTT.

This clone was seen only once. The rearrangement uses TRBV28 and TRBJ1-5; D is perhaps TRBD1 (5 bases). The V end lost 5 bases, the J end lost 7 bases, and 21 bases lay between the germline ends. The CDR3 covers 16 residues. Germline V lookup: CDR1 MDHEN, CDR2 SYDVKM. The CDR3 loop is CASSPSPRGGRQPQHF. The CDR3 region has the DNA TGTGCCAGCAGTCCATCCCCTCGGGGGGGTAGACAGCCCCAGCATTTT.

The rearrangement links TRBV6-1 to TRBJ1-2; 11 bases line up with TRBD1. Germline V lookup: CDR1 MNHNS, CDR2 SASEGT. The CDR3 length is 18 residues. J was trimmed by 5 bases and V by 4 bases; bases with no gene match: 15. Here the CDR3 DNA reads TGTGCCAGCAGTGCCCGTACCGGACAGGGGGCTGACAATTATGGCTACACCTTC. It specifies CASSARTGQGADNYGYTF.

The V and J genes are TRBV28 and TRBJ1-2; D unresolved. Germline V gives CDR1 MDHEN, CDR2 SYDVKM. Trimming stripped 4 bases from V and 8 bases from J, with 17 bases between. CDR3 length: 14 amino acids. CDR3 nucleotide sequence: TGTGCCAGCAGTTCCGGCCCCCTAGTGGCGGGCTACACCTTC. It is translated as CASSSGPLVAGYTF.

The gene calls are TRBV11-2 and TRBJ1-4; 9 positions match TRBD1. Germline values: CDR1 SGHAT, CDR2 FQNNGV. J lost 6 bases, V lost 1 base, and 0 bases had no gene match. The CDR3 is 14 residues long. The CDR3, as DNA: TGTGCCAGCAGCTTAGGGACAGGGGATGAAAAACTGTTTTTT. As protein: CASSLGTGDEKLFF.

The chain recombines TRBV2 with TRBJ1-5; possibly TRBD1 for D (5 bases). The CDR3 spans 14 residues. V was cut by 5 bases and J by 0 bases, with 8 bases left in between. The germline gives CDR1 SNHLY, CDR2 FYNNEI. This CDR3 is CASSRQYSNQPQHF. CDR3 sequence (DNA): TGTGCCAGCAGTCGACAGTATAGCAATCAGCCCCAGCATTTT.

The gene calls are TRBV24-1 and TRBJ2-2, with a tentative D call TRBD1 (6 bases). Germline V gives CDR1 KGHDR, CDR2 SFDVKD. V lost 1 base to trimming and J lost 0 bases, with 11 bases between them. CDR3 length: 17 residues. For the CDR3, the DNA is TGTGCCACCAGTGATTTTGGTGCAGGGGCGAACACCGGGGAGCTGTTTTTT. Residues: CATSDFGAGANTGELFF.

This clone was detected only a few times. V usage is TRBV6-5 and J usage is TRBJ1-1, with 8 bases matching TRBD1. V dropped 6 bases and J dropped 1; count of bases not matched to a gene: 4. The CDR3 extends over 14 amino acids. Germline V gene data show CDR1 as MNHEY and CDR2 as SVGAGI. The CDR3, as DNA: TGTGCCAGCAGCCCGGGACAGGAGAACACTGAAGCTTTCTTT. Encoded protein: CASSPGQENTEAFF.

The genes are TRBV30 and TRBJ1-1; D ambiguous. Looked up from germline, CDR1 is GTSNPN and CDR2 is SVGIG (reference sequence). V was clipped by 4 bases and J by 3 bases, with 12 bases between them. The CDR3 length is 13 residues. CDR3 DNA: TGTGCCTGGACGGGAGTGAGGGACACTGAAGCTTTCTTT. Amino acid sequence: CAWTGVRDTEAFF.

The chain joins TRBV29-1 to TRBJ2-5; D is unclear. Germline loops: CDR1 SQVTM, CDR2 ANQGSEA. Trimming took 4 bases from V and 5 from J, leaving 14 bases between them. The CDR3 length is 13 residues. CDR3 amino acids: CSVVDGSVETQYF. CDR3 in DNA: TGCAGCGTTGTTGACGGGTCGGTGGAGACCCAGTACTTC. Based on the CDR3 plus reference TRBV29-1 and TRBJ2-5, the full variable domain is SAVISQKPSRDICQRGTSLTIQCQVDSQVTMMFWYRQQPGQSLTLIATANQGSEATYESGFVIDKFPISRPNLTFSTLTVSNMSPEDSSIYLCSVVDGSVETQYFGPGTRLLVL.

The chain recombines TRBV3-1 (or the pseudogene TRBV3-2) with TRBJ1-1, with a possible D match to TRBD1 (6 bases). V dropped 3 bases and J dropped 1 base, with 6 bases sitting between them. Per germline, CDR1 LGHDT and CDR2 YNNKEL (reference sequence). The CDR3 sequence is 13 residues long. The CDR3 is CASSQGQNTEAFF. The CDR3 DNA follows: TGTGCCAGCAGCCAGGGACAGAACACTGAAGCTTTCTTT.

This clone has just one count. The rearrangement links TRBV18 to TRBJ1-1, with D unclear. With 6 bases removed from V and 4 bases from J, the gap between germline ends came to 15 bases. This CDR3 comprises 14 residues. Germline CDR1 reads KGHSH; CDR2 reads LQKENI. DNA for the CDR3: TGTGCCAGCTCTACCGAAGGGAGGTCCACTGAAGCTTTCTTT. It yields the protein CASSTEGRSTEAFF.

CDR3 region: CASGQGVRNSPLHF. Here the CDR3 DNA reads TGTGCCAGCGGACAGGGAGTTAGGAATTCACCCCTCCACTTT. The J gene is TRBJ1-6, the V gene TRBV7-2; 8 nucleotides line up with TRBD1. Germline V lookup: CDR1 SGHTA, CDR2 FQGNSA. This CDR3 has 14 amino acids. The ends lost 8 bases at V and 7 bases at J; junction bases unmatched: 7.